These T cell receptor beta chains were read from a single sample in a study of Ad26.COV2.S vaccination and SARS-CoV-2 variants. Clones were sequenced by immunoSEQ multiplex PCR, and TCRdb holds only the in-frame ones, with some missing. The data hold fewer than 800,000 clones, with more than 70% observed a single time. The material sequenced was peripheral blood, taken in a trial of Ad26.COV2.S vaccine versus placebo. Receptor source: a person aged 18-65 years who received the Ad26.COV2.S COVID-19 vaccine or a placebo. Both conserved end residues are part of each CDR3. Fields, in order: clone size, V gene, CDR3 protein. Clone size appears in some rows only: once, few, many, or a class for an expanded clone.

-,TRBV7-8,CASSASGALNYGYTF
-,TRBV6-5,CASRRDRGQPQHF
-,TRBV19,CASRPVGTYAYTF
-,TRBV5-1,CASSEGRDMRSTDTQYF
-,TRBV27,CASSLSKGRGSQPQHF
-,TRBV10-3,CAIRPDSSGNTIYF
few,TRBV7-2,CASSLSPTGRPEQYF
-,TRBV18,CASSPRRAEEKLFF
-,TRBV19,CASKRTVDGNTIYF
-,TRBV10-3,CAISEWDRVQFF
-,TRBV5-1,CASSPPTSRSTDTQYF
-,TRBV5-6,CASSTGTTRPQHF
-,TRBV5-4,CASSPQRPGAEAFF
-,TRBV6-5,CASRARGWETQYF